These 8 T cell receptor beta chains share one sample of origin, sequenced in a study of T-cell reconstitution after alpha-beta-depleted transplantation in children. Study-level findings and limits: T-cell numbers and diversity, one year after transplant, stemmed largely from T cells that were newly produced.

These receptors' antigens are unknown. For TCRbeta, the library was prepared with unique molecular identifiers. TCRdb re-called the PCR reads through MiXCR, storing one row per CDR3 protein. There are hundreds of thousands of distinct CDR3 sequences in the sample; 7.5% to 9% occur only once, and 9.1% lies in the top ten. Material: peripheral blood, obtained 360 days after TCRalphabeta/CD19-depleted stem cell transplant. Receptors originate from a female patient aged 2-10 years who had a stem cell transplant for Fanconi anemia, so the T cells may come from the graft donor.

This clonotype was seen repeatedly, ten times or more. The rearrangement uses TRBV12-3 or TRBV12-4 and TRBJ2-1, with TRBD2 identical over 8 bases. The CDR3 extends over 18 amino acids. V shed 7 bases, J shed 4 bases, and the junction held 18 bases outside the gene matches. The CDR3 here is CASTTYRTGGPLYNEQFF. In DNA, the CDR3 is TGTGCCAGCACCACGTATAGGACGGGGGGGCCTTTGTACAATGAGCAGTTCTTC.

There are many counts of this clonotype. The CDR3 DNA reads TGCGCCAGCAGCCCCACATGGCCTAGCACAGATACGCAGTATTTT. Protein: CASSPTWPSTDTQYF. The rearrangement links TRBV5-1 to TRBJ2-3; no clear D. Germline CDR1 reads SGHRS; CDR2 reads YFSETQ. CDR3 size: 15 residues. Trimming shortened V by 4 bases and J by 0 bases, and 12 bases separated the two germline ends.

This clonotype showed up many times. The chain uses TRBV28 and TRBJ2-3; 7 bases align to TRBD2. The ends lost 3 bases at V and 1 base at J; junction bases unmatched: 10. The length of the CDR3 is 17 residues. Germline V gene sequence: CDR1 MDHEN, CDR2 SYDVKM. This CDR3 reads CASSFFNRLAGTDTQYF. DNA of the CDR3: TGTGCCAGCAGTTTTTTCAATCGCCTAGCGGGCACAGATACGCAGTATTTT.

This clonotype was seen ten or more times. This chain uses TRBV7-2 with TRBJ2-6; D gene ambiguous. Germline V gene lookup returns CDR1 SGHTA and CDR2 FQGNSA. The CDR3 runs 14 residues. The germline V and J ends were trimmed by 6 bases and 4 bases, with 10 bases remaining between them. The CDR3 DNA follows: TGTGCCAGCAGTTTCCGGAAGGGGGCCAACGTCCTGACTTTC. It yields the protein CASSFRKGANVLTF.

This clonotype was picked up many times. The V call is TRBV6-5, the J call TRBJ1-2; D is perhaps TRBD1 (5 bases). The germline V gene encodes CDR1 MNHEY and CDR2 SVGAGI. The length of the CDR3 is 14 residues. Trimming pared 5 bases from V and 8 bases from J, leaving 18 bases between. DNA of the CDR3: TGTGCCAGCAGTCACGGGGCCCCTCTGACGGGCTACACCTTC. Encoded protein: CASSHGAPLTGYTF.

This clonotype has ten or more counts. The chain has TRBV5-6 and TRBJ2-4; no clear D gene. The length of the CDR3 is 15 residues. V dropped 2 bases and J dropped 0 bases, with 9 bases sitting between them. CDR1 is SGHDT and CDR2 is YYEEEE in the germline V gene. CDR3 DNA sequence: TGTGCCAGCAGCTTTGTGCTCAGAGCCAAAAACATTCAGTACTTC. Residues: CASSFVLRAKNIQYF.

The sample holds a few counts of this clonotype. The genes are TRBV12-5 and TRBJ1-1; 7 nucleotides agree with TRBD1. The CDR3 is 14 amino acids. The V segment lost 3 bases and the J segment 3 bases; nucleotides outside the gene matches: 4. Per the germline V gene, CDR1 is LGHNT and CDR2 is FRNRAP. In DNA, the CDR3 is TGTGCTAGTGGTTTAGGGGGCAGGGACACTGAAGCTTTCTTT. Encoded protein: CASGLGGRDTEAFF.

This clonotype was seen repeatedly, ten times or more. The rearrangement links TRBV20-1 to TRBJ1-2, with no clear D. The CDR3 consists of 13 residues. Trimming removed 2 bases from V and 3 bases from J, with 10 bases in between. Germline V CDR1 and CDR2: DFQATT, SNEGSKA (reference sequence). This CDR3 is CSARRAPYYGYTF. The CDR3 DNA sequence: TGCAGTGCTAGACGGGCCCCGTACTATGGCTACACCTTC.